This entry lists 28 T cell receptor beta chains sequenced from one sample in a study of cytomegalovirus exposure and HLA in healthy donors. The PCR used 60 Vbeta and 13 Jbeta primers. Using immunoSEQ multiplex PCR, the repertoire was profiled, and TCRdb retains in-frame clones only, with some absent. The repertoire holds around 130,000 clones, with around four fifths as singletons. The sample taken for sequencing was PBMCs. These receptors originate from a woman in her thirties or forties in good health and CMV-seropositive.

The CDR3 DNA is TGTGCCAGTGGGACAGCGATGTTTGATGGCTACACCTTC. Amino acid sequence: CASGTAMFDGYTF. The chain joins TRBV6-6 to TRBJ1-2; TRBD1 agrees at 7 bases. CDR1 and CDR2 from the germline V gene are MNHNY and SVGAGI (reference sequence). This CDR3 comprises 13 residues. V lost 9 bases, J lost 6 bases, and 10 bases stayed unmatched.

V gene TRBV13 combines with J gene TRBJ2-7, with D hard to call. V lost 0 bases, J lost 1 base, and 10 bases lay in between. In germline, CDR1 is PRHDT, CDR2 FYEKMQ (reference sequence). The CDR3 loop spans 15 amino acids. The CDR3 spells CASSLGETGSYEQYF. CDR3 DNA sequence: TGTGCCAGCAGCTTAGGGGAGACCGGATCCTACGAGCAGTACTTC. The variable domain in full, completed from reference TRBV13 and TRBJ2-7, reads AAGVIQSPRHLIKEKRETATLKCYPIPRHDTVYWYQQGPGQDPQFLISFYEKMQSDKGSIPDRFSAQQFSDYHSELNMSSLELGDSALYFCASSLGETGSYEQYFGPGTRLTVT.

The CDR3 protein is CASSPDRGNSPLHF. CDR3 bases: TGTGCCAGCAGTCCGGACAGGGGGAATTCACCCCTCCACTTT. The chain joins TRBV27 to TRBJ1-6; TRBD1 matches at 10 bases. The V gene end was trimmed by 5 bases and the J gene end by 7 bases; junction bases not matched to a gene: 2. This CDR3 contains 14 residues. Germline-derived CDR1 and CDR2 are MNHEY and SMNVEV (reference sequence).

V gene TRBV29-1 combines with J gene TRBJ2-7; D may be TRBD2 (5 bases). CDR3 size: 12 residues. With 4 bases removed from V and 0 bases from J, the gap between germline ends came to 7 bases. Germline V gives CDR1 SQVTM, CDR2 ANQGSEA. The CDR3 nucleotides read TGCAGCGTTGCGGGGATCTCCTACGAGCAGTACTTC. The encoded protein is CSVAGISYEQYF.

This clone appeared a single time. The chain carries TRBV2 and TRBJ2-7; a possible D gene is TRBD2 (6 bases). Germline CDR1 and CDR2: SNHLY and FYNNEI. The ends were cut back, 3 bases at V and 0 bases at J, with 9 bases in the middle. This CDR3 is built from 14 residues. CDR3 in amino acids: CASSEYGSSYEQYF. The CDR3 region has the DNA TGTGCCAGCAGTGAGTACGGGAGCTCCTACGAGCAGTACTTC.

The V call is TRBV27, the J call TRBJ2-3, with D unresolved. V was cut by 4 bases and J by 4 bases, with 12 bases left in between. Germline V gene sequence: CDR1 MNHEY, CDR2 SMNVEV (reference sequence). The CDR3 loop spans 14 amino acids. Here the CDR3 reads CASSSAYIADTQYF. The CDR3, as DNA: TGTGCCAGCAGTTCCGCGTATATCGCAGATACGCAGTATTTT.

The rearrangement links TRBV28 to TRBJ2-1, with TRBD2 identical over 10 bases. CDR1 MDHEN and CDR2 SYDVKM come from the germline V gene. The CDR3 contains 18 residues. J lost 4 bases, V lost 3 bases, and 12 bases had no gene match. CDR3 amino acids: CASSFANLGLAEYNEQFF. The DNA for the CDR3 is TGTGCCAGCAGTTTCGCGAATCTCGGACTAGCGGAATACAATGAGCAGTTCTTC.

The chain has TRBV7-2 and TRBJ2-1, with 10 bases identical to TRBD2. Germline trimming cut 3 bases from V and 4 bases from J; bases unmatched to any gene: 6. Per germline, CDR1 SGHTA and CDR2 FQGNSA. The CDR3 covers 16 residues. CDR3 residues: CASSLLAGGPYNEQFF. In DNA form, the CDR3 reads TGTGCCAGCAGCTTGTTAGCGGGGGGCCCATACAATGAGCAGTTCTTC.

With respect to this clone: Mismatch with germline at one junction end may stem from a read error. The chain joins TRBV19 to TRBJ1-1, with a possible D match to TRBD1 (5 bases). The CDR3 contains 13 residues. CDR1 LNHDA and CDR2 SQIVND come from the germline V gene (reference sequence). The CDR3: CASCMGEGTEAFF. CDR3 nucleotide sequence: TGTGCCAGTTGTATGGGGGAGGGCACTGAAGCTTTCTTT.

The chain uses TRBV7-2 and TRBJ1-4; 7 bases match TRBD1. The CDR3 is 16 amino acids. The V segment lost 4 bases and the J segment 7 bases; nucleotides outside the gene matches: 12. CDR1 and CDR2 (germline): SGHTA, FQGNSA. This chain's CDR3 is CASSSYGGQNVEKLFF. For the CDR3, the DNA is TGTGCCAGCAGCTCGTATGGGGGACAGAATGTTGAAAAACTGTTTTTT.

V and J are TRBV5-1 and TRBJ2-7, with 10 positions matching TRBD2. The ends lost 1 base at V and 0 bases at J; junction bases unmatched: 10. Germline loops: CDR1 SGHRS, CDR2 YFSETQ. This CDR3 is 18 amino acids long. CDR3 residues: CASSLNGGLAVSSYEQYF. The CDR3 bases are TGCGCCAGCAGCTTGAATGGCGGACTAGCGGTAAGCTCCTACGAGCAGTACTTC. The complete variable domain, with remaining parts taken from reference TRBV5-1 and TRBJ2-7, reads KAGVTQTPRYLIKTRGQQVTLSCSPISGHRSVSWYQQTPGQGLQFLFEYFSETQRNKGNFPGRFSGRQFSNSRSEMNVSTLELGDSALYLCASSLNGGLAVSSYEQYFGPGTRLTVT.

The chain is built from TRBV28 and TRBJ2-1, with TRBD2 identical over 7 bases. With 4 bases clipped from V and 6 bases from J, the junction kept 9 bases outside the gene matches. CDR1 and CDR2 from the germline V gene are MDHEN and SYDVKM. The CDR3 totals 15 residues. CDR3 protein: CASSSSGLEFNEQFF. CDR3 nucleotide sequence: TGTGCCAGCAGTTCTAGCGGCCTCGAATTCAATGAGCAGTTCTTC.

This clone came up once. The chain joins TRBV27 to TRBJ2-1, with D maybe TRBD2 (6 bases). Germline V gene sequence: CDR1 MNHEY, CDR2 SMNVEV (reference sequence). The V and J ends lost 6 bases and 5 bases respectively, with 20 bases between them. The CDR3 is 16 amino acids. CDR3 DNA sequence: TGTGCCAGCAGAATAGGGACTCCCGTAATCAACAATGAGCAGTTCTTC. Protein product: CASRIGTPVINNEQFF.

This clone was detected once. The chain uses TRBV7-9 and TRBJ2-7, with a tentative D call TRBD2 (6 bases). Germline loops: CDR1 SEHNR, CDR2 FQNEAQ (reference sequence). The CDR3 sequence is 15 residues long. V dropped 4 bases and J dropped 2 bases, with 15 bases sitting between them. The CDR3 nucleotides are TGTGCCAGCAGCTCCGACTCCGGGAGAACCTACGAGCAGTACTTC. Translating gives CASSSDSGRTYEQYF.

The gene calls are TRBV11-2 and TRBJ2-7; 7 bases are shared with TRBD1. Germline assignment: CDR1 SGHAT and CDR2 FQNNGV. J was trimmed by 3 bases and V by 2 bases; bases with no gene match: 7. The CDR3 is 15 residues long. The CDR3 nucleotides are TGTGCCAGCAGCTTAAGGGGGCGCGGGCTCTACGAGCAGTACTTC. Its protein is CASSLRGRGLYEQYF.

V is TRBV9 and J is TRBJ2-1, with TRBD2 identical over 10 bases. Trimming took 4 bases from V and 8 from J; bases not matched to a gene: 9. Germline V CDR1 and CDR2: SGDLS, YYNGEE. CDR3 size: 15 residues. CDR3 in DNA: TGTGCCAGCAGCACCCAGCGGGAGGGCCTCGATGAGCAGTTCTTC. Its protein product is CASSTQREGLDEQFF.

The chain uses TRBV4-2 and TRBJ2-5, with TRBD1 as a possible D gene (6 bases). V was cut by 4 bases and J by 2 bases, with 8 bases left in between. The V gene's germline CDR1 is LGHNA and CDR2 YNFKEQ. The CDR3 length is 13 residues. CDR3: CASSRGRQETQYF. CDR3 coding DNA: TGTGCCAGCAGCCGGGGGCGGCAAGAGACCCAGTACTTC.

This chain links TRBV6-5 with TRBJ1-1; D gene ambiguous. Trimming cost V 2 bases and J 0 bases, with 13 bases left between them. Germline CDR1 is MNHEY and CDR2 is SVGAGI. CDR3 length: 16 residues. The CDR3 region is CASSYVAIQMNTEAFF. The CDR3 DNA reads TGTGCCAGCAGTTACGTTGCAATCCAGATGAACACTGAAGCTTTCTTT.

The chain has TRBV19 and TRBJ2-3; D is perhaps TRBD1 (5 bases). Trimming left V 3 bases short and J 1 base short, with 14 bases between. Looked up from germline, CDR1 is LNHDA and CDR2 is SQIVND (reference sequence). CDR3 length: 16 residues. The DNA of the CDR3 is TGTGCCAGTAGTATTCTGGGGCACTACGGCACAGATACGCAGTATTTT. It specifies CASSILGHYGTDTQYF.

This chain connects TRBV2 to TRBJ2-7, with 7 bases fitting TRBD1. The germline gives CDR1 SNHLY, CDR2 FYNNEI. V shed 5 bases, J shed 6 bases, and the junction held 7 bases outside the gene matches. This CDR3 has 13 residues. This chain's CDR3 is CASSLGQDREQYF. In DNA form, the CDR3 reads TGTGCCAGCAGTTTAGGACAGGATCGCGAGCAGTACTTC.

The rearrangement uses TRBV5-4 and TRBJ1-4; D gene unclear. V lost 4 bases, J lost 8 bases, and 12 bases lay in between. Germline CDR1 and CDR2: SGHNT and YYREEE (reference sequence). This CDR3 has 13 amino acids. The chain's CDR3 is CASSRAPGEKLFF. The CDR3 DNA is TGTGCCAGCAGCCGGGCCCCGGGGGAAAAACTGTTTTTT.

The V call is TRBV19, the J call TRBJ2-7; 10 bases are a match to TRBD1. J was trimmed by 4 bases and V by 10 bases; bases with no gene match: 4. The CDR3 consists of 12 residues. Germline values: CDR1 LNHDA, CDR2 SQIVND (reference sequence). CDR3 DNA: TGTGCCACTAGACAGGGGGCTTACGAGCAGTACTTC. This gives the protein CATRQGAYEQYF. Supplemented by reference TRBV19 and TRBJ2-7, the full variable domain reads DGGITQSPKYLFRKEGQNVTLSCEQNLNHDAMYWYRQDPGQGLRLIYYSQIVNDFQKGDIAEGYSVSREKKESFPLTVTSAQKNPTAFYLCATRQGAYEQYFGPGTRLTVT.

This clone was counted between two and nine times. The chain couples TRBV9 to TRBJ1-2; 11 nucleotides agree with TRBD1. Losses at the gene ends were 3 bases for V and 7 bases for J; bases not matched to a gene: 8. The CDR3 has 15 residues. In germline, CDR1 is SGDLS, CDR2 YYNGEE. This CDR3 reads CASSDGQGARCGYTF. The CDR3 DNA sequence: TGTGCCAGCAGCGACGGACAGGGGGCCCGCTGTGGCTACACCTTC.

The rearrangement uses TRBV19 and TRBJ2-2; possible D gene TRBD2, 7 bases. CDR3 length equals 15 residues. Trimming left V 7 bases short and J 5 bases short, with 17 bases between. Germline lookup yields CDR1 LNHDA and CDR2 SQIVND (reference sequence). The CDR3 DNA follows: TGTGCCAGTATTTGGGGCGCGGGGGCAACCGGGGAGCTGTTTTTT. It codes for CASIWGAGATGELFF.

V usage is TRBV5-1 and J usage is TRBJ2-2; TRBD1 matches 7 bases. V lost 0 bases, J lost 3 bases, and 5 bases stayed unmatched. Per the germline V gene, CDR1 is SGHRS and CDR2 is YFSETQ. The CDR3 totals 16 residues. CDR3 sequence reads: CASSLGGTDYTGELFF. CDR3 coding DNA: TGCGCCAGCAGCTTGGGGGGGACAGACTACACCGGGGAGCTGTTTTTT.

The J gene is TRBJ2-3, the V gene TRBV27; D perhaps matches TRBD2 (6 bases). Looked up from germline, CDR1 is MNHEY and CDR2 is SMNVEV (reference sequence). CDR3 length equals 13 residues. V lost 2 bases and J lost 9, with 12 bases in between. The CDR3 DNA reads TGTGCCAGCAGTTTAGCGGGGAAGGGAACGCAGTATTTT. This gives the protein CASSLAGKGTQYF.

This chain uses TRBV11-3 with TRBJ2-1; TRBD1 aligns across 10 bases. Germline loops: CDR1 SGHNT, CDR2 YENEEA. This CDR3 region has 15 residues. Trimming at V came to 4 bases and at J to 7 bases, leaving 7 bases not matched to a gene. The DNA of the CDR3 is TGTGCCAGCAGCTCTGCGGGACAGGGGAAAAATGAGCAGTTCTTC. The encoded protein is CASSSAGQGKNEQFF.

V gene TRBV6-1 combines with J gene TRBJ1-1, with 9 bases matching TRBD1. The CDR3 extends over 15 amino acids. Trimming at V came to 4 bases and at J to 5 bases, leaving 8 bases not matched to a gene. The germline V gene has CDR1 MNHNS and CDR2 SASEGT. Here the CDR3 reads CASSAGQGPRTEAFF. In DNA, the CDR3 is TGTGCCAGCAGTGCCGGACAGGGGCCAAGGACTGAAGCTTTCTTT.